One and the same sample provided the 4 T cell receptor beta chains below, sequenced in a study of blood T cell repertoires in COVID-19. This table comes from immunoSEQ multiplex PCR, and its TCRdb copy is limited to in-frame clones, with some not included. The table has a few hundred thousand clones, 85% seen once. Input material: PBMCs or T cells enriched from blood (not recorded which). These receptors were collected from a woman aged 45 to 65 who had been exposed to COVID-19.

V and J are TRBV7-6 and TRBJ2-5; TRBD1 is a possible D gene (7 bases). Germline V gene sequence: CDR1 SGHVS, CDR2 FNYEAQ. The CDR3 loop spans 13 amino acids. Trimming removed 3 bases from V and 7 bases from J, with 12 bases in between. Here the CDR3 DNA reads TGTGCCAGCAGCTTTAACAGGGGAGGGACCCAGTACTTC. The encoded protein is CASSFNRGGTQYF.

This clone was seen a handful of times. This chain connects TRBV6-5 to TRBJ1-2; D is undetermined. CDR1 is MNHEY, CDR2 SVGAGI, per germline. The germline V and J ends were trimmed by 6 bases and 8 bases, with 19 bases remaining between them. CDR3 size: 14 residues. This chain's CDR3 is CASRLAEDYGGYTF. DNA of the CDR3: TGTGCCAGCAGATTGGCGGAGGACTATGGGGGCTACACCTTC.

The DNA for the CDR3 is TGCGCCAGCAGCCAAGGAAGGTTGGGAGTTCCCACAGATACGCAGTATTTT. It encodes CASSQGRLGVPTDTQYF. V gene TRBV4-1 combines with J gene TRBJ2-3; D may be TRBD2 (5 bases). V was shortened by 1 base and J by 2 bases, with 16 bases between the two germline ends. The CDR3 length is 17 residues. Germline loops: CDR1 MGHRA, CDR2 YSYEKL.

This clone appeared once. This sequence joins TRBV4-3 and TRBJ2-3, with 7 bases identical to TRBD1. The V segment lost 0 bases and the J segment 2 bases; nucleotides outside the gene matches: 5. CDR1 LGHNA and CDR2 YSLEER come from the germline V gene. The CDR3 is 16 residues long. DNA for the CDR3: TGCGCCAGCAGCCAAGAGGGAAGGGGGCTCACAGATACGCAGTATTTT. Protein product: CASSQEGRGLTDTQYF.